The T cell receptor (beta chain) under discussion was sequenced for a study of blood T cell repertoires in COVID-19. Under the authors' procedure: Using reference gene primer amplification, nucleated cell counts were estimated. Measured with immunoSEQ multiplex PCR; TCRdb has only the in-frame clones, and not every one. That table supplies the V and J calls and clone size; D and trimming were determined from the DNA. The sample has 90,000 or so clones; about 89% are singletons. V gave up 4 bases and J gave up 2 bases; unmatched junction bases: 3. The CDR3 spans 15 residues. Germline V gives CDR1 MRHNA, CDR2 SNTAGT.

The chain joins TRBV6-4 to TRBJ2-1, with TRBD2 matching over 9 bases. The clonotype originates from a human donor in a cohort sampled during active COVID-19. The sequencing sample was made of peripheral blood. The CDR3 sequence: CASSAASGAYNEQFF. DNA for the CDR3: TGTGCCAGCAGTGCGGCTAGCGGGGCCTACAATGAGCAGTTCTTC.